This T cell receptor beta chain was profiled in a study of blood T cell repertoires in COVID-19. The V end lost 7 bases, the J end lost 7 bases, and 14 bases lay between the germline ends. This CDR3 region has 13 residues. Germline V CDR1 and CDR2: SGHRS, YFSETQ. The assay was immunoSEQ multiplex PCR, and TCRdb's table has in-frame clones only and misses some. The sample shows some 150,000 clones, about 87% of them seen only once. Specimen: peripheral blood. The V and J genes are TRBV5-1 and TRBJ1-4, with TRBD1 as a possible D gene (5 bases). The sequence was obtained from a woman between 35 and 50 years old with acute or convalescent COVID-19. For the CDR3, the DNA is TGCGCCAGCTCCAGGGTGGGAGGTGAAAAACTGTTTTTT. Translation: CASSRVGGEKLFF.